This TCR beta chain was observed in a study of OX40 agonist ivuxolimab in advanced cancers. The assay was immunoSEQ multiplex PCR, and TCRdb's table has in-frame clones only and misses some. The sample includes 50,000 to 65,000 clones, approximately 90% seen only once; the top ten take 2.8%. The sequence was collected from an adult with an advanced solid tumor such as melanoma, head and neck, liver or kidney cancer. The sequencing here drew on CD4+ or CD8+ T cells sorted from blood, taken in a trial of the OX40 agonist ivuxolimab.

Written as DNA, the CDR3 is TGCGCCAGCAGTGAGTGGGGACAGGGGGCCTACGAGCAGTACTTC. It translates to CASSEWGQGAYEQYF. The gene calls are TRBV10-1 and TRBJ2-7; TRBD1 agrees at 11 bases. CDR1 and CDR2 from the germline V gene are WNHNN and SYGVQD (reference sequence). J lost 2 bases, V lost 1 base, and 1 base had no gene match. This CDR3 contains 15 residues.